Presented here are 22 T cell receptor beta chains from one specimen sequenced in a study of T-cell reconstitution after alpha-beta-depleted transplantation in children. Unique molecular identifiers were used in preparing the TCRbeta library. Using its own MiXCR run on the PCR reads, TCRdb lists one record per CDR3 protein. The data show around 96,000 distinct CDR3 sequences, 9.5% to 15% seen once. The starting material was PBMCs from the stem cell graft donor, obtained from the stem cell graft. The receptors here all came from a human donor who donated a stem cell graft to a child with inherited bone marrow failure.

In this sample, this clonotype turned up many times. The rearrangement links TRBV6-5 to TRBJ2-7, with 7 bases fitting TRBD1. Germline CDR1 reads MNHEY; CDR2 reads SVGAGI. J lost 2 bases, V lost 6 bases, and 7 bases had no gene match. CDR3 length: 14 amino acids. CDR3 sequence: CASRLGQAPYEQYF. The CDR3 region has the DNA TGTGCCAGCAGACTCGGACAGGCCCCCTACGAGCAGTACTTC.

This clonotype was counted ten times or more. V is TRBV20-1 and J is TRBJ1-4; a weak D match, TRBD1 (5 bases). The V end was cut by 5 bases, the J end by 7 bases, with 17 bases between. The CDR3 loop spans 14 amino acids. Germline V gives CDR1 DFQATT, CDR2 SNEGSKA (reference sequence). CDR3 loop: CSASRWGKGEKLFF. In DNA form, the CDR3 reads TGCAGTGCTTCAAGGTGGGGGAAAGGTGAAAAACTGTTTTTT.

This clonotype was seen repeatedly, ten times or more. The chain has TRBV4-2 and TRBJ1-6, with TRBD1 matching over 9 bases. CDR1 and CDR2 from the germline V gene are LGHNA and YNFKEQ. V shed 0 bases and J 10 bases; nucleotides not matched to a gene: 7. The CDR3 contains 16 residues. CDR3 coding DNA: TGTGCCAGCAGCCAAGACCAGGGACAGGGAGGCTCACCCCTCCACTTT. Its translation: CASSQDQGQGGSPLHF.

Here the CDR3 reads CASSQGLDNEQFF. In DNA, the CDR3 is TGTGCCAGCAGCCAGGGACTCGACAATGAGCAGTTCTTC. This chain links TRBV11-2 with TRBJ2-1; maybe TRBD2 (6 bases). Germline V gene sequence: CDR1 SGHAT, CDR2 FQNNGV. CDR3 length: 13 amino acids. The V end lost 5 bases, the J end lost 5 bases, and 10 bases lay between the germline ends.

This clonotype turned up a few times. CDR3 protein: CASSQTSGLFYEQYF. The CDR3 DNA follows: TGTGCCAGCAGTCAAACTAGCGGGCTGTTCTACGAGCAGTACTTC. The chain has TRBV27 and TRBJ2-7; 9 bases align to TRBD2. Germline CDR1 reads MNHEY; CDR2 reads SMNVEV (reference sequence). Trimming at V came to 5 bases and at J to 3 bases, leaving 8 bases not matched to a gene. The CDR3 is 15 residues long.

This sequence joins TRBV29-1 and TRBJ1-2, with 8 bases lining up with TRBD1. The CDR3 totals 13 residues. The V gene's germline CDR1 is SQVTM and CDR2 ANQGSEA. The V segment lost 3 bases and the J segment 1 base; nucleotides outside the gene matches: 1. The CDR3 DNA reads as TGCAGCGTTGAGGACAGGGATAACTATGGCTACACCTTC. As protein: CSVEDRDNYGYTF.

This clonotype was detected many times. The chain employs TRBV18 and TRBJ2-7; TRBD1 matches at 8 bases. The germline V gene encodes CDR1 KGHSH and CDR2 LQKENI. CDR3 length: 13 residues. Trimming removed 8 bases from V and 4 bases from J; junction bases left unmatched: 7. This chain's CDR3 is CASTGDRMYEQYF. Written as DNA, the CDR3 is TGTGCCAGCACCGGGGACAGGATGTACGAGCAGTACTTC.

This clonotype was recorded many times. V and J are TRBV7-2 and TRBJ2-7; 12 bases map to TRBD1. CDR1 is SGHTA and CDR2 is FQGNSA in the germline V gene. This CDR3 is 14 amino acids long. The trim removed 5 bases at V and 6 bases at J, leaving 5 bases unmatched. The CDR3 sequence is CASSLRDRGREQYF. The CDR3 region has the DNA TGTGCCAGCAGCCTCAGGGACAGGGGGCGCGAGCAGTACTTC.

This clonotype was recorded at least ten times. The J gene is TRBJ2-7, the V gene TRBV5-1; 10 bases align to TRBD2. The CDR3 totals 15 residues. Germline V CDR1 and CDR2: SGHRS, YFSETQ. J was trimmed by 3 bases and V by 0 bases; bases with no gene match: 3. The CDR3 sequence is CASSLGGTSVYEQYF. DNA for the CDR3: TGCGCCAGCAGCTTGGGGGGGACTAGCGTCTACGAGCAGTACTTC.

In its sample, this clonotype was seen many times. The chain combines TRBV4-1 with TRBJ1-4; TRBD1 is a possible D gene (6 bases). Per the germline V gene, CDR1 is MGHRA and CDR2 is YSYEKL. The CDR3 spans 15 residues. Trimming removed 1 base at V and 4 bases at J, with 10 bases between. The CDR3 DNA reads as TGCGCCAGCAGCCAAGGAGGGGGTATTAATGAAAAACTGTTTTTT. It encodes CASSQGGGINEKLFF.

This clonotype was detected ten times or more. CDR3 sequence reads: CASSLGGGQSEQFF. The CDR3 DNA follows: TGTGCCAGCAGCCTGGGAGGGGGGCAAAGCGAGCAGTTCTTC. The chain combines TRBV4-2 with TRBJ2-1; tentatively, D is TRBD2 (7 bases). CDR1 LGHNA and CDR2 YNFKEQ come from the germline V gene. The CDR3 length is 14 residues. V was shortened by 4 bases and J by 10 bases, with 17 bases between the two germline ends.

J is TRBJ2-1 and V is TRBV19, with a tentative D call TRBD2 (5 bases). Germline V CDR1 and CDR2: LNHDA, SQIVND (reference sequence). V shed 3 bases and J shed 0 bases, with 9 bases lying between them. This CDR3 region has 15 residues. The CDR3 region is CASSMNGGSYNEQFF. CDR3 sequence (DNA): TGTGCCAGTAGTATGAACGGAGGCTCCTACAATGAGCAGTTCTTC.

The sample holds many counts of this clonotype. The CDR3 protein is CSALGEAKNIQYF. The CDR3 bases are TGCAGTGCCCTCGGGGAGGCCAAAAACATTCAGTACTTC. V gene TRBV20-1 combines with J gene TRBJ2-4; D possibly corresponds to TRBD2 (5 bases). CDR3 length: 13 amino acids. Trimming cost V 6 bases and J 1 base, with 10 bases left between them. Germline V gives CDR1 DFQATT, CDR2 SNEGSKA (reference sequence).

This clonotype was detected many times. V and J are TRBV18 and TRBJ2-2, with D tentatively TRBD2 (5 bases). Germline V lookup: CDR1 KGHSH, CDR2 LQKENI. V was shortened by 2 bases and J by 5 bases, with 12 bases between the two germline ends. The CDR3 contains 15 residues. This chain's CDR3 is CASSPREPPTGELFF. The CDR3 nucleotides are TGTGCCAGCTCACCAAGGGAGCCGCCTACCGGGGAGCTGTTTTTT.

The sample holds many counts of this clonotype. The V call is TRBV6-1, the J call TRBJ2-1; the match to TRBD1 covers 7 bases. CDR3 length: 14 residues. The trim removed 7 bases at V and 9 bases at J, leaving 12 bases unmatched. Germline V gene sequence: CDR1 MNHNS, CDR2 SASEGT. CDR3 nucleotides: TGTGCCAGCATGAGTGCGACAGGGAATCGTGAGCAGTTCTTC. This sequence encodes CASMSATGNREQFF.

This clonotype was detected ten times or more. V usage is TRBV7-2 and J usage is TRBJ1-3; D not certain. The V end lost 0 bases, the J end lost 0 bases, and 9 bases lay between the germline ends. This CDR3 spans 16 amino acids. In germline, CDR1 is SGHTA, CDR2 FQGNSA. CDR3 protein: CASSLAQIHSGNTIYF. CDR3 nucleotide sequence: TGTGCCAGCAGCTTAGCCCAGATTCACTCTGGAAACACCATATATTTT.

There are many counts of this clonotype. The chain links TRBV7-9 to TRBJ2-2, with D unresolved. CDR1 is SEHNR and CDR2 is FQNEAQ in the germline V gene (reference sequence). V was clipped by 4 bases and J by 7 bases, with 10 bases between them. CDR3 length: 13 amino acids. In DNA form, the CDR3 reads TGTGCCAGCAGCTCCCCGAACTTCGGGGAGCTGTTTTTT. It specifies CASSSPNFGELFF.

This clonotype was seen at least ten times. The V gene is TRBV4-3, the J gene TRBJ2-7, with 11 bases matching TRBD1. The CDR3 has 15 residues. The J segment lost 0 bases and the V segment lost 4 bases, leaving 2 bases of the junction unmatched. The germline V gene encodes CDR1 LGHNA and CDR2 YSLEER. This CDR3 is CASSRGTGGSYEQYF. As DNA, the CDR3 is TGCGCCAGCAGCCGGGGGACAGGGGGCTCCTACGAGCAGTACTTC.

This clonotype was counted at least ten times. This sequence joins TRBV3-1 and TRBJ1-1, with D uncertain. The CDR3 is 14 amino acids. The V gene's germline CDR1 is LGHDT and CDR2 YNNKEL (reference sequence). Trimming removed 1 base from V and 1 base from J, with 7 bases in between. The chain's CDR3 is CASSQVAGNTEAFF. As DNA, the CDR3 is TGTGCCAGCAGCCAAGTAGCAGGGAACACTGAAGCTTTCTTT.

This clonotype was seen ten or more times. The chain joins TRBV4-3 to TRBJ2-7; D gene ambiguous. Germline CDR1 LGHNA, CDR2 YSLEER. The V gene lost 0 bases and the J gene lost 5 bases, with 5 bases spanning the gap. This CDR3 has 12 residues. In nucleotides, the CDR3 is TGCGCCAGCAGCCAAGATCCCCACGAGCAGTACTTC. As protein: CASSQDPHEQYF.

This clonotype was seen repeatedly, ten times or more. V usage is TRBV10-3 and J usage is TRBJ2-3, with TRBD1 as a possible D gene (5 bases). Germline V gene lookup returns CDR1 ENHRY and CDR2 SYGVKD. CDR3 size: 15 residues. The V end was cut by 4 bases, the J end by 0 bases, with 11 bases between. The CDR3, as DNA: TGTGCCATCAGTGGGGGCGTATCTAGCACAGATACGCAGTATTTT. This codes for CAISGGVSSTDTQYF.

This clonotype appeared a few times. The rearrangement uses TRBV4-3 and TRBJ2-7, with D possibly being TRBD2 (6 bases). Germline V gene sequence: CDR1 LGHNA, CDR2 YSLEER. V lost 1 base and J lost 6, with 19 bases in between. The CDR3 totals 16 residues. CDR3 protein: CASSQGTGIGSSEQYF. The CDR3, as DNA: TGCGCCAGCAGCCAAGGGACTGGGATCGGGAGCTCCGAGCAGTACTTC.